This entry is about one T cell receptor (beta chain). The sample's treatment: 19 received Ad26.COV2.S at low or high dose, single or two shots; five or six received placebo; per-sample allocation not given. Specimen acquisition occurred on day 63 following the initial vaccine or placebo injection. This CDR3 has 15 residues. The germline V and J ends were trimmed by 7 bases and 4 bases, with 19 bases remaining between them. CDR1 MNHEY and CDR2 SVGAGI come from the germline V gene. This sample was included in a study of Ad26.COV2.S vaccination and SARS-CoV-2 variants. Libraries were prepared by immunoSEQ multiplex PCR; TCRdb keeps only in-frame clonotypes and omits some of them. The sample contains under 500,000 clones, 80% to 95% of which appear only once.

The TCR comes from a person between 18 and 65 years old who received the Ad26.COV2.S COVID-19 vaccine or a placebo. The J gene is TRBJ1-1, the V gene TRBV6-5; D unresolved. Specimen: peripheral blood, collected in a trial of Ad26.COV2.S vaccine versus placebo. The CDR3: CASKVEFSSGTEAFF. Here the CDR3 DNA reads TGTGCCAGCAAAGTGGAGTTTTCGAGCGGCACTGAAGCTTTCTTT.